A single TCR beta chain is shown here with its context. The data were obtained in a study of control samples from healthy donors and cancer patients. From germline, CDR1 is SEHNR and CDR2 FQNEAQ (reference sequence). V was clipped by 5 bases and J by 2 bases, with 21 bases between them. The CDR3 loop spans 17 amino acids. Clones were sequenced by immunoSEQ multiplex PCR, and TCRdb holds only the in-frame ones, with some missing. The sample contains roughly 88,000 clones, more than 85% of which appear only once. J is TRBJ1-2 and V is TRBV7-9, with D possibly TRBD1 on 6 matching bases. Sequenced material: blood. The TCR originated in a young woman in good health. The CDR3 spells CASSNKGVTGSNYGYTF. The CDR3 DNA reads TGTGCCAGCAGCAACAAGGGGGTAACAGGATCCAACTATGGCTACACCTTC.